The rows below give T cell receptor beta chains drawn from one sample of a study of a mutant IDH1 vaccine in newly diagnosed glioma. For these TCRs, the target antigens are not known. The data were produced by immunoSEQ multiplex PCR, yet TCRdb's version contains in-frame clones alone and is incomplete. The sample has 25,000 to 30,000 clones; roughly 84% are singletons. The specimen comprised PBMCs, sampled from a glioma patient whose treatment included an IDH1 peptide vaccine. Every receptor here comes from a man aged 35 to 55 with glioma. Some clones in this sample may be carry-over from other donors' samples. Both conserved end residues are part of each CDR3. Rows give clone size only sometimes, using once, few, many, or a class for an expanded clone.

TRBV2	13	TRBJ2-6	once	CATLIYGANVLTF
TRBV5-1	13	TRBJ1-5	-	CASSLGRNQPQHF
TRBV5-1	15	TRBJ1-1	-	CASSNPGQGAGMAFF
TRBV15	16	TRBJ1-4	-	CATSPYPDRFNEKLFF
TRBV9	12	TRBJ2-3	-	CASSVDTDTQYF
TRBV10-2	14	TRBJ2-7	-	CASSDRLGFYEQYF
TRBV5-1	15	TRBJ2-7	-	CASSITGSGSYEQYF
TRBV4-1	13	TRBJ2-5	-	CASSQDSGETQYF
TRBV10-3	13	TRBJ1-1	few	CAISDRGNTEAFF
TRBV2	12	TRBJ2-3	-	CASSEGSDTQYF
TRBV5-5	13	TRBJ2-1	-	CASSRGQDNEQFF
TRBV5-4	16	TRBJ2-5	-	CASSLERGGRPETQYF
TRBV7-3	13	TRBJ1-1	-	CASSGGTLPEAFF
TRBV7-2	15	TRBJ2-3	-	CASSWGGGAEDTQYF
TRBV6-5	15	TRBJ1-5	-	CASSYGGGSNQPQHF
TRBV27	14	TRBJ1-1	-	CASNVQGPNTEAFF
TRBV19	16	TRBJ1-4	-	CASSFIQGLANEKLFF
TRBV19	16	TRBJ1-1	once	CASSIGGRYMNTEAFF
TRBV30	17	TRBJ1-4	-	CAWSSARTRLANEKLFF
TRBV18	12	TRBJ1-3	-	CASSPEGNTIYF
TRBV5-1	15	TRBJ2-1	-	CASSSGLAGGDEQFF
TRBV7-6	13	TRBJ2-7	-	CAPPALKTYEQYF
TRBV5-1	14	TRBJ1-5	-	CASSPGLEGQPQHF
TRBV6-5	12	TRBJ1-2	-	CASSSPPKGVTF
TRBV29-1	13	TRBJ2-2	-	CSVAQGNTGELFF
TRBV10-3	12	TRBJ1-1	few	CAISEQATEAFF
TRBV7-9	12	TRBJ2-7	-	CASTALPYEQYF
TRBV6-5	14	TRBJ1-6	-	CASSYRGLNSPLHF
TRBV5-1	14	TRBJ1-4	few	CASSLEPGSEKLFF
TRBV2	15	TRBJ2-7	-	CASSSDTFVTYEQYF
TRBV18	18	TRBJ1-5	few	CASSPARRSLYSNQPQHF
TRBV10-3	14	TRBJ1-1	-	CAISLDRGNTEAFF
TRBV7-8	15	TRBJ1-3	-	CASSLEVLSGNTIYF
TRBV4-3	15	TRBJ2-5	once	CASSRIPGRPETQYF
TRBV6-4	13	TRBJ1-5	few	CASSQDRDQPQHF
TRBV7-6	13	TRBJ1-5	-	CASSLEVNQPQHF
TRBV5-1	17	TRBJ2-1	-	CASSDPTVPGSYNEQFF
TRBV30	19	TRBJ1-2	once	CAWNTFSLGQLFRYYGYTF
TRBV6-5	13	TRBJ2-1	-	CASARGGYNEQFF
TRBV15	17	TRBJ1-4	-	CATSRDRDSPTNEKLFF
TRBV5-1	15	TRBJ2-7	-	CASSYSRQGASEQYF
TRBV6-1	15	TRBJ1-4	-	CASSSDSKRNEKLFF
TRBV9	14	TRBJ2-2	-	CASSVASMTGELFF
TRBV25-1	12	TRBJ1-5	-	CASQAFNQPQHF
TRBV30	14	TRBJ1-2	-	CAWSVLGRNYGYTF
TRBV15	15	TRBJ1-2	-	CATSGGGVNNYGYTF
TRBV27	13	TRBJ2-7	few	CASSLSATYEQYF
TRBV29-1	15	TRBJ2-7	-	CSVEGHRSSSYEQYF
TRBV11-2	16	TRBJ1-1	-	CASSGLDRGRNTEAFF
TRBV19	14	TRBJ1-2	-	CASSPLRADYGYTF
TRBV4-1	14	TRBJ2-7	-	CASSQGPGYYEQYF
TRBV6-1	15	TRBJ2-1	-	CASSWSGGSYNEQFF
TRBV18	16	TRBJ2-1	-	CASSPASGGTYNEQFF